Sequencing of this TCR beta chain was carried out in a study of regulatory T cells in long-lasting Graves disease. The CDR3 is 14 amino acids. Germline V gene lookup returns CDR1 MNHEY and CDR2 SVGEGT. Broader study findings: Tissue studied was limited to peripheral blood, excluding thyroid tissue.

Building of the TCR beta libraries involved iRepertoire HTBI primers and Arm-PCR of CDR3 regions. TCRdb independently ran MiXCR on the multiplex PCR reads; one entry per CDR3 protein. The sample includes roughly 440,000 distinct CDR3 sequences, roughly 15% seen only once; the top ten take 20% to 25%. Notes on this clonotype: Its antigen is as yet unknown. The junction does not match germline at one end; this may be a read error.

Stated time point: newly diagnosed GD, antithyroid drugs for less than 3 months. There was RNA extracted from PBMCs, and the TCR library was made from it. The data also belong to a second study, concerning T cells in Graves' hyperthyroidism and ophthalmopathy.

This receptor was taken from a woman between 18 and 29 years old with Graves disease. The chain joins TRBV6-2 or TRBV6-3 to TRBJ2-1; 9 bases are shared with TRBD1. Source: peripheral blood mononuclear cells (PBMCs), taken at new diagnosis, from a patient treated with antithyroid drugs. The CDR3 bases are TGTGCCAGCAGTAACAGGGGGCTAGGCAATGAGCAGCTCTTC. Its translation is CASSNRGLGNEQLF.